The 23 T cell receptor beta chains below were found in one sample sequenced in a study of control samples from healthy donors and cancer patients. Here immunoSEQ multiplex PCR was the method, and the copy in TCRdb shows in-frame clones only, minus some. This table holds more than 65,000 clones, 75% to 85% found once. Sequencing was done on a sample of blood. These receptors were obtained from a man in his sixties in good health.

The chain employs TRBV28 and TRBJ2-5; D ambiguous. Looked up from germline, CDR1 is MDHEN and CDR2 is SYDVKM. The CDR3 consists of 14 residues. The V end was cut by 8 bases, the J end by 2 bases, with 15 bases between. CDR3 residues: CASVPRENQETQYF. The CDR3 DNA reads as TGTGCCAGCGTCCCTAGGGAAAATCAAGAGACCCAGTACTTC.

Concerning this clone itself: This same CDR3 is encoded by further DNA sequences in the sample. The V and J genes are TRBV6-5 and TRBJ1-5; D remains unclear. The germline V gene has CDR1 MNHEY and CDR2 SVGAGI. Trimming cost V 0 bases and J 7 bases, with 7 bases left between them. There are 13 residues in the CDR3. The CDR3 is CASSYSGFQPQHF. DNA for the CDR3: TGTGCCAGCAGTTACTCAGGGTTCCAGCCCCAGCATTTT.

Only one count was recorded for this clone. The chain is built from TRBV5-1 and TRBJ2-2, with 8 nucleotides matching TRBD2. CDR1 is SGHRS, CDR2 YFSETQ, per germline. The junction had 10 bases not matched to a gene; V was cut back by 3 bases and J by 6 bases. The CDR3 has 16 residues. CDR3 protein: CASSSYSGTLAGELFF. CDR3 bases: TGCGCCAGCAGCTCCTATAGCGGGACATTGGCCGGGGAGCTGTTTTTT.

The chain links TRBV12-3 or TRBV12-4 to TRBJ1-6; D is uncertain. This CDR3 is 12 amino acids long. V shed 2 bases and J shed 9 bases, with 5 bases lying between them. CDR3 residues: CASSLTSSPLHF. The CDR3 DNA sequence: TGTGCCAGCAGTTTAACGAGTTCACCCCTCCACTTT.

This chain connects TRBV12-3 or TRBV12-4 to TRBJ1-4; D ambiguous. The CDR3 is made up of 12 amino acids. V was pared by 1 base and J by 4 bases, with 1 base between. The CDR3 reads CASSLDNEKLFF. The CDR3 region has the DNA TGTGCCAGCAGTTTAGATAATGAAAAACTGTTTTTT.

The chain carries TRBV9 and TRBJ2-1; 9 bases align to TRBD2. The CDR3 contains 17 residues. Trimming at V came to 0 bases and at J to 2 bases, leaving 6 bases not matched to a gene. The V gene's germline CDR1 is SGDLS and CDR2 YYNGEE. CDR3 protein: CASSVVAGGDTYNEQFF. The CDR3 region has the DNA TGTGCCAGCAGCGTAGTTGCGGGAGGGGACACCTACAATGAGCAGTTCTTC.

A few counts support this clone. As DNA, the CDR3 is TGTGCCACCAGTGAACCCCAGGGCGGAGGGGAGACCCAGTACTTC. This encodes CATSEPQGGGETQYF. The chain links TRBV24-1 to TRBJ2-5; the D gene is possibly TRBD2 (6 bases). Germline V gene sequence: CDR1 KGHDR, CDR2 SFDVKD. This CDR3 has 15 residues. Trimming took off 4 bases at V and 5 bases at J, with 16 bases between the two ends.

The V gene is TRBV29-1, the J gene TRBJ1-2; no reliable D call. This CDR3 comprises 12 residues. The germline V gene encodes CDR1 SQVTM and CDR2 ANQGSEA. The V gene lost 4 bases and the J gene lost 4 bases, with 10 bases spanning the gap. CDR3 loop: CSVVESSYGYTF. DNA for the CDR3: TGCAGCGTTGTCGAGAGTAGCTATGGCTACACCTTC.

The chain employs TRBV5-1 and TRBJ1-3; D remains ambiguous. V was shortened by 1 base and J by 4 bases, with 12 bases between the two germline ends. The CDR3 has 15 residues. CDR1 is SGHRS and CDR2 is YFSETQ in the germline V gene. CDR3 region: CASSLSTVQGNTIYF. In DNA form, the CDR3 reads TGCGCCAGCAGCTTGTCGACGGTCCAAGGAAACACCATATATTTT.

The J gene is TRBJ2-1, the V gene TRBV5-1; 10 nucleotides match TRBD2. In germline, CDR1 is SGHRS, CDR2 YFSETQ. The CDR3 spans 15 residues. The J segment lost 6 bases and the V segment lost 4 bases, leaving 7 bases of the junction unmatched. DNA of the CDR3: TGCGCCAGCAGCCCACAACTAGCGGGACGCAATGAGCAGTTCTTC. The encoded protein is CASSPQLAGRNEQFF. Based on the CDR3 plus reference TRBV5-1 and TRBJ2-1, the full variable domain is KAGVTQTPRYLIKTRGQQVTLSCSPISGHRSVSWYQQTPGQGLQFLFEYFSETQRNKGNFPGRFSGRQFSNSRSEMNVSTLELGDSALYLCASSPQLAGRNEQFFGPGTRLTVL.

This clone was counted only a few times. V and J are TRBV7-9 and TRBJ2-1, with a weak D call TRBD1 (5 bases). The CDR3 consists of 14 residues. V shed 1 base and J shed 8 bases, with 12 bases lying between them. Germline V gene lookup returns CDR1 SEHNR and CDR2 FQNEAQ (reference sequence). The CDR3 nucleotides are TGTGCCAGCAGCTTAGGCTGGGGCAAGGATGAGCAGTTCTTC. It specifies CASSLGWGKDEQFF.

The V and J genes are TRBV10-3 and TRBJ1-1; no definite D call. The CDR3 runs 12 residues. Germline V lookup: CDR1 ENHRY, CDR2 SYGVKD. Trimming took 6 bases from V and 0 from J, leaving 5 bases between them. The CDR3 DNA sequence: TGTGCCATCAGAGCCATGAACACTGAAGCTTTCTTT. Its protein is CAIRAMNTEAFF.

Here the CDR3 DNA reads TGTGCCAGTAGTTGGCAGCGTAGTAGCAATCAGCCCCAGCATTTT. Residues: CASSWQRSSNQPQHF. The chain is built from TRBV19 and TRBJ1-5; D gene uncertain. The V end was cut by 5 bases, the J end by 0 bases, with 11 bases between. The CDR3 loop spans 15 amino acids. The V gene's germline CDR1 is LNHDA and CDR2 SQIVND (reference sequence). The variable domain in full, completed from reference TRBV19 and TRBJ1-5, reads DGGITQSPKYLFRKEGQNVTLSCEQNLNHDAMYWYRQDPGQGLRLIYYSQIVNDFQKGDIAEGYSVSREKKESFPLTVTSAQKNPTAFYLCASSWQRSSNQPQHFGDGTRLSIL.

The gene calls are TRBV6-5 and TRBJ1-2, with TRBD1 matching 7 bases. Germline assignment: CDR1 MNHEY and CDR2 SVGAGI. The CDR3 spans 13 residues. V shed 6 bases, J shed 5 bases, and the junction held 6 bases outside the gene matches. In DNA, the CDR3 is TGTGCCAGCAGACCCACAGGGGCGTATGGCTACACCTTC. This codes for CASRPTGAYGYTF.

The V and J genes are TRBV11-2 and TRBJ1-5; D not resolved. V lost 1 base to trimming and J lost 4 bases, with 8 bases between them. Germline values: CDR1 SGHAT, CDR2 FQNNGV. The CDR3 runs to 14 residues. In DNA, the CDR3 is TGTGCCAGCAGCTTAGGCGGAGATAATCAGCCCCAGCATTTT. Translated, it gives CASSLGGDNQPQHF. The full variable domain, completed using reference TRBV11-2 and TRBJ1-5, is EAGVAQSPRYKIIEKRQSVAFWCNPISGHATLYWYQQILGQGPKLLIQFQNNGVVDDSQLPKDRFSAERLKGVDSTLKIQPAKLEDSAVYLCASSLGGDNQPQHFGDGTRLSIL.

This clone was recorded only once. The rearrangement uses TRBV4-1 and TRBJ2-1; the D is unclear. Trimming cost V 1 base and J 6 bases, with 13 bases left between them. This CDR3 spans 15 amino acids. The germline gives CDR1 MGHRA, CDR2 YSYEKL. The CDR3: CASSQGRRAVNEQFF. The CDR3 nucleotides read TGCGCCAGCAGCCAAGGGAGACGGGCCGTCAATGAGCAGTTCTTC.

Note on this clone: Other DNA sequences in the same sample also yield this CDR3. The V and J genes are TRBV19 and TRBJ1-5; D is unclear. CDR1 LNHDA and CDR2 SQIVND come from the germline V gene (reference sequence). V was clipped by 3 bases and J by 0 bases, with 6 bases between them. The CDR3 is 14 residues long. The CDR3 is CASSIRDSNQPQHF. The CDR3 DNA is TGTGCCAGTAGTATTCGGGATAGCAATCAGCCCCAGCATTTT.

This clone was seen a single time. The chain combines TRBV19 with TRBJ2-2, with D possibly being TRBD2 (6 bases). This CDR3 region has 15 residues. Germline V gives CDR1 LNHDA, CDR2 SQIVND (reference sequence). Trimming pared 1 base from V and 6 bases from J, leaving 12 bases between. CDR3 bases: TGTGCCAGTAGTATAGTCGGGAGTAAGGCCGGGGAGCTGTTTTTT. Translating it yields CASSIVGSKAGELFF.

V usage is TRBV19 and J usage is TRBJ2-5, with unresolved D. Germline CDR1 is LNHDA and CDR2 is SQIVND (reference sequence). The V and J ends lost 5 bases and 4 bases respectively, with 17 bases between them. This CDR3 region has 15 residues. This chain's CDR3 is CASSALISSGETQYF. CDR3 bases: TGTGCCAGTAGTGCCCTGATTAGCAGTGGAGAGACCCAGTACTTC. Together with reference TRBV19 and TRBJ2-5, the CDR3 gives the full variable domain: DGGITQSPKYLFRKEGQNVTLSCEQNLNHDAMYWYRQDPGQGLRLIYYSQIVNDFQKGDIAEGYSVSREKKESFPLTVTSAQKNPTAFYLCASSALISSGETQYFGPGTRLLVL.

The DNA for the CDR3 is TGTGCCAGCAGTACCCCTGCAACTAATGAAAAACTGTTTTTT. This sequence encodes CASSTPATNEKLFF. This rearrangement joins TRBV28 to TRBJ1-4; D ambiguous. In germline, CDR1 is MDHEN, CDR2 SYDVKM. The CDR3 extends over 14 amino acids. V lost 5 bases and J 0 bases, leaving 7 bases between the germline ends. Filled out from reference TRBV28 and TRBJ1-4, the complete variable domain reads DVKVTQSSRYLVKRTGEKVFLECVQDMDHENMFWYRQDPGLGLRLIYFSYDVKMKEKGDIPEGYSVSREKKERFSLILESASTNQTSMYLCASSTPATNEKLFFGSGTQLSVL.

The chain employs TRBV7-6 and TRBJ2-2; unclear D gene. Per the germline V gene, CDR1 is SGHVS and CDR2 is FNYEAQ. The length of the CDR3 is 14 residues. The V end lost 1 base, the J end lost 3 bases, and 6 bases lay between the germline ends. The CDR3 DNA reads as TGTGCCAGCAGCTTAGGGGCGGACACCGGGGAGCTGTTTTTT. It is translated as CASSLGADTGELFF. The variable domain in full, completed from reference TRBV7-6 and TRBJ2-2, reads GAGVSQSPRYKVTKRGQDVALRCDPISGHVSLYWYRQALGQGPEFLTYFNYEAQQDKSGLPNDRFSAERPEGSISTLTIQRTEQRDSAMYRCASSLGADTGELFFGEGSRLTVL.

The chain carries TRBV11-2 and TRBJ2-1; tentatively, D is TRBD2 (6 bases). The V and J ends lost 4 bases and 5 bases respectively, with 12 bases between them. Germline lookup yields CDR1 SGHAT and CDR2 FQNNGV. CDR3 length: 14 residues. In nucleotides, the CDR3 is TGTGCCAGCAGCTCAGGGACTGGGGACAATGAGCAGTTCTTC. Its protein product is CASSSGTGDNEQFF.

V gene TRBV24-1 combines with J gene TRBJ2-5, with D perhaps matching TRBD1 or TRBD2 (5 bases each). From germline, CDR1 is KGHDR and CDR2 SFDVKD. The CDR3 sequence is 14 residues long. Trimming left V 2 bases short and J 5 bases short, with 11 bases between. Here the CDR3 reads CATSDWGGGETQYF. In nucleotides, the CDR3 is TGTGCCACCAGTGATTGGGGCGGCGGGGAGACCCAGTACTTC.